This is a list of T cell receptor beta chains from one sample in a study of CD8+CD57+ T cells in acquired aplastic anemia. TCRdb re-called the reads with MiXCR, one entry per CDR3 protein. This table holds some 410,000 distinct CDR3 sequences, about 70% found once. The sample was sorted CD4+, CD8+, or CD8+CD57+ T cells (not recorded which) from PBMCs. The receptors derive from a human donor in good health, serving as a control. Each CDR3 is given with its conserved first and last residue. The D gene is left open where the match is weak. Only part of the rows carry a size: once, few, many, or a class if the clone is expanded.

>TRBJ1-6|once|.|TRBV5-1
TGCGCCAGCAGCTTAGGGCCGAGCACTGATTCACCCCTCCACTTT
CASSLGPSTDSPLHF
>TRBJ1-2|.|TRBD1|TRBV4-3
TGCGCCAGCAGCCAAGATGGGCAGGGGGATGGCTACACCTTC
CASSQDGQGDGYTF
>TRBJ2-3|.|.|TRBV5-4
TGTGCCAGCAGCTTGGGTGGGGGCTTTACAGATACGCAGTATTTT
CASSLGGGFTDTQYF
>TRBJ2-6|.|.|TRBV7-3
TGTGCCAGCAGCCCAACAGGGCTCTCTGGGGGCAACGTCCTGACTTTC
CASSPTGLSGGNVLTF
>TRBJ2-7|.|TRBD2|TRBV11-1
TGTGCCAGCAGCTTGGGGACTAGCGGGTCTGGAGGCGAGCAGTACTTC
CASSLGTSGSGGEQYF
>TRBJ2-1|.|.|TRBV9
TGTGCCAGCAGCGTAGGCCCCGGTGGGTACAATGAGCGGTTCTTC
CASSVGPGGYNERFF
>TRBJ1-1|.|.|TRBV7-9
TGTGCCAGCAGCTTAGGTGGTGGTGCGAACGAGGAGGCTTTCTTT
CASSLGGGANEEAFF
>TRBJ2-1|.|.|TRBV20-1
TGCAGTGCTAGTTTCTCGACAGGCAGTAAGCAGTTCTTC
CSASFSTGSKQFF
>TRBJ1-2|.|.|TRBV7-2
TGTGCCAGCAGCTTAGGAGGGGCCTTAGCGGGGGGCCTCACCTTC
CASSLGGALAGGLTF
>TRBJ2-3|.|.|TRBV7-3
TGTGCCAGCAGCTCAAGCACCCTCCCCGATACGTTTTATTTT
CASSSSTLPDTFYF
>TRBJ2-7|.|.|TRBV7-2
TGTGCCAGCAGATCGACCGGGGCTAATACCTACGAGCAGTTC
CASRSTGANTYEQF
>TRBJ1-6|.|.|TRBV12-3/TRBV12-4
TGTGCCAGCAGTTTGGGGCGGGGATCAGGCTCACCCCTCCACTTT
CASSLGRGSGSPLHF
>TRBJ2-3|many|TRBD2|TRBV24-1
TGTGCCACCAGTGATCCGGGGACTAGCGGGACCACAGATACGCAGTATTTT
CATSDPGTSGTTDTQYF
>TRBJ1-5|once|.|TRBV11-2
TGTGCCAGCAGGATAAGTAGTAGCGGTCAGCCCCAGCATTTT
CASRISSSGQPQHF
>TRBJ2-7|once|TRBD2|TRBV20-1
TGCAGTACTACCGGGACTAGGGAGTCCTACGAGCAGTACTTC
CSTTGTRESYEQYF
>TRBJ1-6|.|.|TRBV5-1
TGCGCCAGCAGCTTGGTTGTAGCGGGGGGCAATTCACCCCTCCACTTT
CASSLVVAGGNSPLHF